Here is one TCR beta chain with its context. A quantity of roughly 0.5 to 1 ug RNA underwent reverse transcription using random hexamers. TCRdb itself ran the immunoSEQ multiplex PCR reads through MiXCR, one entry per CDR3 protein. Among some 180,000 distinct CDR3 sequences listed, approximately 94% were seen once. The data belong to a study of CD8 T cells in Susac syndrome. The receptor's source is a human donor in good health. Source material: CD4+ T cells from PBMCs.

CDR3 region: CAWAREIGGAGTEAFF. As DNA, the CDR3 is TGTGCCTGGGCCCGAGAGATAGGAGGGGCGGGCACTGAAGCTTTCTTT. The chain joins TRBV30 to TRBJ1-1; possible D gene TRBD1, 5 bases. V shed 5 bases and J shed 4 bases, with 23 bases lying between them. This CDR3 is built from 16 residues. The germline V gene encodes CDR1 GTSNPN and CDR2 SVGIG (reference sequence). The entire variable domain, with the rest obtained from reference TRBV30 and TRBJ1-1, is as follows: SQTIHQWPATLVQPVGSPLSLECTVEGTSNPNLYWYRQAAGRGLQLLFYSVGIGQISSEVPQNLSASRPQDRQFILSSKKLLLSDSGFYLCAWAREIGGAGTEAFFGQGTRLTVV.